This is a list of T cell receptor beta chains from one sample in a study of immune heterogeneity within non-small cell lung tumors. In TCRdb, the multiplex PCR reads were re-called with MiXCR into one record per CDR3 protein. This sample yields 13,000 or so distinct CDR3 sequences, of which around 21% are seen a single time; about 4.5% belongs to the top ten. Sequencing was done on a sample of lung tumor tissue. The receptors were sampled from a man between 60 and 70 years old with non-small cell lung cancer. Both conserved end residues are part of each CDR3. The D gene is left open where the match is weak. Clone size appears in some rows only: once, few, many, or a class for an expanded clone.

TRBV20-1	TRBD1	TRBJ2-7	medium-sized	TGCGGAATCTACGGACAGGGGGCATACGAGCAGTACTTC	CGIYGQGAYEQYF
TRBV28	TRBD1	TRBJ2-1	many	TGTGCCAGCAGTTTGAGGGACAGGGGAGGCAATGAGCAGTTCTTC	CASSLRDRGGNEQFF
TRBV3-1	.	TRBJ2-7	few	TGTGCCAGCAGCCAAGACCCGATCAGCTCCTACGAGCAGTACTTC	CASSQDPISSYEQYF
TRBV7-8	.	TRBJ1-1	.	TGTGCCAGCAGCCCCTTGTCGACGGTTCGTAGCACTGAAGCTTTCTTT	CASSPLSTVRSTEAFF
TRBV19	TRBD2	TRBJ2-1	.	TGTGCCAGTAGTATGGCGGCGGGAGGGAACAATGAGCAGTTCTTC	CASSMAAGGNNEQFF
TRBV5-1	TRBD1	TRBJ2-5	.	TGCGCCAGCAGCTTAGGGACAGCCCAAGAGACCCAGTACTTC	CASSLGTAQETQYF
TRBV19	TRBD2	TRBJ2-1	many	TGTGCCAGTCAAGAGGAGCGGGAGAGCTACAATGAGCAGTTCTTC	CASQEERESYNEQFF
TRBV28	TRBD1	TRBJ1-4	.	TGTGCCAGTAGTTTCGGGACAGCTGCAACTAATGAAAAATTGTTTTTT	CASSFGTAATNEKLFF
TRBV6-1	.	TRBJ2-7	medium-sized	TGTGCCAGCAGATTGGACCGGCTTGAGCAGTACTTC	CASRLDRLEQYF
TRBV6-1	.	TRBJ2-1	few	TGTGCCAGCTCTTACAACCGGGACAACGATAATGAGCAGTTCTTC	CASSYNRDNDNEQFF
TRBV14	TRBD1	TRBJ1-4	few	TGTGCCAGCAGCCGGGACAGATGGTTAGGACTGTTTTTT	CASSRDRWLGLFF
TRBV2	TRBD1	TRBJ2-5	.	TGTGTCAGCAGTGAAGGCGGGACAGGGAAAGAGACCCAGTACTTC	CVSSEGGTGKETQYF
TRBV9	.	TRBJ2-1	few	TGTGCCAGCACCAAAGAAGGGTCCCCGGGTTACAATGAGCAGTTCTTC	CASTKEGSPGYNEQFF
TRBV20-1	.	TRBJ2-1	medium-sized	TGCAGTGCTGACGTCTGGAATGAGCAGTTCTTC	CSADVWNEQFF
TRBV20-1	.	TRBJ2-7	.	TGCAGTGCTAGGCCCGGGACTGCCAGCTCCTACGAGCAGTACTTC	CSARPGTASSYEQYF
TRBV6-6	TRBD1	TRBJ2-2	few	TGTGCCAGCAGTTACGGGACAGGGAACCCCGGGGAGCTGTTTTTT	CASSYGTGNPGELFF
TRBV12-3/TRBV12-4	TRBD2	TRBJ2-5	.	TGTGCCAGCAGGGCGACTAGCGGGAGGTCCCAAGAGACCCAGTACTTC	CASRATSGRSQETQYF
TRBV3-1	TRBD2	TRBJ2-5	.	TGTGCCAGCAGCCAAGGACTAGCGGGAGCACAAGAGACCCAGTACTTC	CASSQGLAGAQETQYF
TRBV11-3	.	TRBJ2-2	.	TGTGCCAGTGGGGCAGTGTTGTACACCGGGGAGCTGTTTTTT	CASGAVLYTGELFF
TRBV29-1	.	TRBJ2-1	.	TGCAGCGTTGGTCCCGTCTCCTACAATGAGCAGTTCTTC	CSVGPVSYNEQFF